This TCR beta chain was retrieved from a study of regulatory T cells in long-lasting Graves disease. Study at large: A definition of persistent Graves' disease required over 5 years of antithyroid drugs plus positive TSH receptor antibodies.

Study-level points and caveats: When disease was persistent, TRBV28, TRBJ1-2 and TRBJ2-5 were the favored segments.

Sequencing libraries for TCR beta were prepared with iRepertoire HTBI primers and Arm-PCR of CDR3 regions. Each CDR3 protein is one row after TCRdb ran MiXCR on the multiplex PCR reads. The sample includes approximately 690,000 distinct CDR3 sequences, 25% to 30% of them seen just once. Documented time point: persistent/refractory GD, antithyroid drugs over 5 years with positive TRAb. RNA extracted from PBMCs served as the sequencing template. This CDR3 is 14 amino acids long. Germline lookup yields CDR1 SNHLY and CDR2 FYNNEI. V lost 5 bases, J lost 0 bases, and 11 bases lay in between. As regards this clonotype: The target antigen is unknown.

The sequence derives from a female donor with Graves disease. The chain recombines TRBV2 with TRBJ2-7; weak D call: TRBD2 (5 bases). The sample here was peripheral blood mononuclear cells (PBMCs), taken when the disease was refractory, from a patient treated with antithyroid drugs. The CDR3 DNA follows: TGTGCCAGCAGTTACGGGGTAAACTCCTACGAGCAGTACTTC. Its translation: CASSYGVNSYEQYF. Drawing the rest from reference TRBV2 and TRBJ2-7, the complete variable domain is EPEVTQTPSHQVTQMGQEVILRCVPISNHLYFYWYRQILGQKVEFLVSFYNNEISEKSEIFDDQFSVERPDGSNFTLKIRSTKLEDSAMYFCASSYGVNSYEQYFGPGTRLTVT.